What follows describes a single T cell receptor beta chain. These data come from a study of blood T cell repertoires in COVID-19. Authors' processing steps: By means of reference gene primer amplification, nucleated cell counts were estimated. The table came from immunoSEQ multiplex PCR; TCRdb's copy has only in-frame clones and leaves some out. V and J calls and clone size are those listed in that table; D and trimming were worked out from the DNA. The sample comprises 70,000 to 95,000 clones, approximately 80% of which are singletons, and about 10% rests with the top ten. Trimming took 5 bases from V and 3 from J, leaving 14 bases between them. CDR1 and CDR2 from the germline V gene are MNHEY and SMNVEV (reference sequence). The CDR3 is made up of 16 amino acids.

The specimen sequenced was peripheral blood. The chain is built from TRBV27 and TRBJ1-6; D is uncertain. The sequence derives from a woman between 65 and 79 years old with active or convalescent COVID-19. The CDR3 region has the DNA TGTGCCAGCAGTCCGACGTCGGGGTTCTATAATTCACCCCTCCACTTT. Protein: CASSPTSGFYNSPLHF.